Shown below are 9 T cell receptor beta chains from a single sample sequenced in a study of cytomegalovirus exposure and HLA in healthy donors. Primers: 60 Vbeta forward and 13 Jbeta reverse. Method: immunoSEQ multiplex PCR; TCRdb's copy keeps in-frame clones and lacks some. The table includes some 170,000 clones, 80% detected once. Sequencing input: PBMCs. All receptors come from a woman between 50 and 59 years old in good health and CMV-seronegative.

This clone occurred a few times. CDR3 coding DNA: TGTGCCAGTAGGGGACAAATCCTCCCGAACACCGGGGAGCTGTTTTTT. Translation gives CASRGQILPNTGELFF. This chain joins TRBV19 and TRBJ2-2; tentatively, D is TRBD1 (6 bases). The CDR3 has 16 amino acids. Germline CDR1 LNHDA, CDR2 SQIVND (reference sequence). The ends were cut back, 6 bases at V and 0 bases at J, with 14 bases in the middle.

The chain links TRBV4-1 to TRBJ2-1; D is unclear. The ends were cut back, 0 bases at V and 15 bases at J, with 12 bases in the middle. The germline V gene encodes CDR1 MGHRA and CDR2 YSYEKL. This CDR3 has 12 residues. The CDR3 loop is CASSQDGSRRFF. The DNA for the CDR3 is TGCGCCAGCAGCCAAGACGGTTCGCGGCGGTTCTTC.

The table lists this clone with a few counts. The DNA of the CDR3 is TGTGCCAGCAGCCGGACTAGCGGGGGGACATCTACCTACGAGCAGTACTTC. Amino acid sequence: CASSRTSGGTSTYEQYF. The J gene is TRBJ2-7, the V gene TRBV11-2, with 14 bases that match TRBD2. This CDR3 comprises 17 residues. CDR1 is SGHAT, CDR2 FQNNGV, per germline. V dropped 5 bases and J dropped 2; count of bases not matched to a gene: 8.

The chain links TRBV28 to TRBJ1-2; D possibly corresponds to TRBD1 (5 bases). CDR1 MDHEN and CDR2 SYDVKM come from the germline V gene. The CDR3 is made up of 14 amino acids. The V gene lost 7 bases and the J gene lost 5 bases, with 17 bases spanning the gap. The CDR3 reads CASKGILPLYGYTF. For the CDR3, the DNA is TGTGCCAGCAAGGGGATACTTCCCCTTTATGGCTACACCTTC.

The CDR3 nucleotides read TGTGCCAGCAGAGGACCCGAGGCAGGGGGGCTAGCGCAGTATTTT. Translated, it gives CASRGPEAGGLAQYF. The rearrangement links TRBV28 to TRBJ2-3; a weak D match, TRBD1 (7 bases). CDR1 is MDHEN, CDR2 SYDVKM, per germline. Trimming left V 6 bases short and J 10 bases short, with 23 bases between. This CDR3 is built from 15 residues. The variable domain in full, completed from reference TRBV28 and TRBJ2-3, reads DVKVTQSSRYLVKRTGEKVFLECVQDMDHENMFWYRQDPGLGLRLIYFSYDVKMKEKGDIPEGYSVSREKKERFSLILESASTNQTSMYLCASRGPEAGGLAQYFGPGTRLTVL.

J is TRBJ2-7 and V is TRBV7-2, with D possibly being TRBD1 (5 bases). Trimming stripped 5 bases from V and 3 bases from J, with 14 bases between. The germline CDR1 and CDR2 sequences are SGHTA and FQGNSA. This CDR3 is built from 14 residues. The CDR3 nucleotides read TGTGCCAGCAGCAAGGGTCCCCAGGGCTACGAGCAGTACTTC. Translated, it gives CASSKGPQGYEQYF.

The chain combines TRBV10-3 with TRBJ2-5; TRBD2 is a possible D gene (5 bases). The CDR3 covers 14 residues. Trimming pared 2 bases from V and 5 bases from J, leaving 12 bases between. Germline loops: CDR1 ENHRY, CDR2 SYGVKD. The CDR3 DNA reads as TGTGCCATCAGTGAGGCGGAGGACGGGGAGACCCAGTACTTC. Encoded protein: CAISEAEDGETQYF.

The chain has TRBV7-2 and TRBJ2-7, with D tentatively TRBD2 (5 bases). The V end lost 0 bases, the J end lost 7 bases, and 16 bases lay between the germline ends. Per germline, CDR1 SGHTA and CDR2 FQGNSA. This CDR3 has 15 residues. CDR3 bases: TGTGCCAGCAGCTTAGCGGGAGAACCCCCCTGGGAGCAGTACTTC. Its protein product is CASSLAGEPPWEQYF. Using reference TRBV7-2 and TRBJ2-7 for the parts outside the CDR3, the full variable domain is GAGVSQSPSNKVTEKGKDVELRCDPISGHTALYWYRQSLGQGLEFLIYFQGNSAPDKSGLPSDRFSAERTGGSVSTLTIQRTQQEDSAVYLCASSLAGEPPWEQYFGPGTRLTVT.

This clone was detected only a few times. This rearrangement joins TRBV6-5 to TRBJ2-7, with TRBD1 matching 8 bases. Trimming cost V 2 bases and J 0 bases; bases outside gene matches: 3. This CDR3 contains 15 residues. Germline values: CDR1 MNHEY, CDR2 SVGAGI. CDR3 nucleotide sequence: TGTGCCAGCAGTTACGACAGGGGACTCTCCTACGAGCAGTACTTC. It is translated as CASSYDRGLSYEQYF.